A single sample is the source of the 32 T cell receptor beta chains below, sequenced in a study of blood T cell repertoires in COVID-19. The method was immunoSEQ multiplex PCR; TCRdb's version includes in-frame clones alone and lacks a portion of them. The repertoire includes approximately 160,000 clones, roughly nine tenths of them detected once, and around 17% sits in the top ten. Specimen: peripheral blood. The source is a man aged 55 to 70 with active or convalescent COVID-19.

The J gene is TRBJ1-2, the V gene TRBV29-1; the D gene is possibly TRBD1 (6 bases). Between the trimmed V and J ends, which lost 3 bases and 2 bases, there was a span of 10 bases. Per the germline V gene, CDR1 is SQVTM and CDR2 is ANQGSEA. The CDR3 loop spans 13 amino acids. The CDR3 region has the DNA TGCAGCGTTGATATTGGGGGCAACTATGGCTACACCTTC. Translating it yields CSVDIGGNYGYTF.

In its sample, this clone was seen once. The rearrangement links TRBV11-2 to TRBJ2-3; 7 bases line up with TRBD2. From germline, CDR1 is SGHAT and CDR2 FQNNGV. Losses at the gene ends were 0 bases for V and 3 bases for J; bases not matched to a gene: 6. This CDR3 has 16 residues. This chain's CDR3 is CASSLEAGRGTDTQYF. In DNA form, the CDR3 reads TGTGCCAGCAGCTTAGAAGCGGGACGGGGGACAGATACGCAGTATTTT.

The chain carries TRBV5-1 and TRBJ2-7; 7 bases align to TRBD2. CDR3 length equals 15 residues. From germline, CDR1 is SGHRS and CDR2 YFSETQ. Trimming removed 0 bases from V and 2 bases from J; junction bases left unmatched: 5. In DNA, the CDR3 is TGCGCCAGCAGCTTGGCTGCTAGCGGAGCCTACGAGCAGTACTTC. This encodes CASSLAASGAYEQYF.

The chain has TRBV19 and TRBJ2-7; D may be TRBD2 (5 bases). Germline assignment: CDR1 LNHDA and CDR2 SQIVND (reference sequence). V was trimmed by 1 base and J by 6 bases, leaving 7 bases between them. The CDR3 has 12 amino acids. Written as DNA, the CDR3 is TGTGCCAGTAGTATAGGAGGGCTCGAGCAGTACTTC. It encodes CASSIGGLEQYF.

V usage is TRBV10-2 and J usage is TRBJ1-4, with TRBD1 as a possible D gene (5 bases). Trimming took 4 bases from V and 4 from J, leaving 7 bases between them. Germline V gene sequence: CDR1 WSHSY, CDR2 SAAADI. The CDR3 extends over 13 amino acids. The CDR3: CASSAGNNEKLFF. The CDR3 region has the DNA TGCGCCAGCAGTGCAGGGAATAATGAAAAACTGTTTTTT.

This clone has a single count. This chain joins TRBV7-2 and TRBJ1-6; 8 nucleotides align to TRBD1. The CDR3 runs 17 residues. Germline V gene data show CDR1 as SGHTA and CDR2 as FQGNSA. V lost 8 bases and J lost 11; bases outside the gene matches: 20. CDR3 loop: CASSLVSGQGHSAPLHF. The CDR3 coding sequence is TGTGCCAGCTCTCTAGTGTCAGGACAGGGCCACTCGGCACCCCTCCACTTT.

The DNA of the CDR3 is TGTGCCAGCAGTTACTCCCCAGGGGTGTACAATGAGCAGTTCTTC. Translated: CASSYSPGVYNEQFF. The V gene is TRBV6-2 or TRBV6-3, the J gene TRBJ2-1; D is possibly TRBD1 (6 bases). This CDR3 has 15 residues. The V gene's germline CDR1 is MNHEY and CDR2 SVGEGT. Trimming cost V 0 bases and J 4 bases, with 10 bases left between them.

The chain links TRBV5-1 to TRBJ1-2; D unresolved. Germline lookup yields CDR1 SGHRS and CDR2 YFSETQ. Trimming stripped 0 bases from V and 0 bases from J, with 6 bases between. The CDR3 extends over 14 amino acids. CDR3 bases: TGCGCCAGCAGCTTGGCGAACACTAACTATGGCTACACCTTC. This codes for CASSLANTNYGYTF.

The V and J genes are TRBV5-1 and TRBJ1-1; D not certain. Trimming removed 4 bases from V and 7 bases from J, with 14 bases in between. The germline V gene encodes CDR1 SGHRS and CDR2 YFSETQ. This CDR3 region has 13 residues. The CDR3 sequence: CASSKNEGIEAFF. The CDR3 bases are TGCGCCAGCAGCAAGAATGAGGGAATTGAAGCTTTCTTT. The full variable domain, completed using reference TRBV5-1 and TRBJ1-1, is KAGVTQTPRYLIKTRGQQVTLSCSPISGHRSVSWYQQTPGQGLQFLFEYFSETQRNKGNFPGRFSGRQFSNSRSEMNVSTLELGDSALYLCASSKNEGIEAFFGQGTRLTVV.

This rearrangement joins TRBV4-2 to TRBJ2-1; TRBD2 aligns across 11 bases. The CDR3 has 15 residues. The V gene end was trimmed by 0 bases and the J gene end by 6 bases; junction bases not matched to a gene: 1. Germline-derived CDR1 and CDR2 are LGHNA and YNFKEQ. This chain's CDR3 is CASSQDSGRANEQFF. The CDR3 nucleotides read TGTGCCAGCAGCCAAGATAGCGGGAGGGCCAATGAGCAGTTCTTC.

The V and J genes are TRBV6-5 and TRBJ1-5, with D possibly being TRBD1 (5 bases). The V and J ends lost 6 bases and 0 bases respectively, with 9 bases between them. The CDR3 consists of 14 residues. Germline CDR1 reads MNHEY; CDR2 reads SVGAGI. The CDR3 DNA reads as TGTGCCAGCAGGGACACTCATAGCAATCAGCCCCAGCATTTT. As protein: CASRDTHSNQPQHF.

There are a few counts of this clone. V usage is TRBV28 and J usage is TRBJ1-2, with unresolved D. The germline V and J ends were trimmed by 1 base and 4 bases, with 10 bases remaining between them. Germline V gene sequence: CDR1 MDHEN, CDR2 SYDVKM. CDR3 size: 14 residues. CDR3 coding DNA: TGTGCCAGCAGTTTATCAGGCACGACCTATGGCTACACCTTC. The encoded protein is CASSLSGTTYGYTF.

This chain joins TRBV30 and TRBJ2-1; 9 nucleotides agree with TRBD1. The CDR3 consists of 17 residues. Unmatched junction bases numbered 9, after V lost 3 bases and J lost 0 bases. The germline CDR1 and CDR2 sequences are GTSNPN and SVGIG (reference sequence). Here the CDR3 reads CAWSRATGGPSYNEQFF. As DNA, the CDR3 is TGTGCCTGGAGCCGAGCCACAGGGGGCCCCTCCTACAATGAGCAGTTCTTC.

V and J are TRBV27 and TRBJ1-2; perhaps TRBD1 as D (6 bases). The CDR3 length is 13 residues. Germline assignment: CDR1 MNHEY and CDR2 SMNVEV (reference sequence). V lost 6 bases and J 8 bases, leaving 16 bases between the germline ends. CDR3 sequence: CASSQQGSGGYTF. The CDR3 DNA reads as TGTGCCAGCAGCCAACAGGGATCAGGGGGCTACACCTTC.

This rearrangement joins TRBV30 to TRBJ2-7; 9 bases are a match to TRBD1. With V trimmed by 2 bases and J by 5 bases, 10 bases remained unmatched. The CDR3 spans 15 residues. From germline, CDR1 is GTSNPN and CDR2 SVGIG (reference sequence). The CDR3 nucleotides read TGTGCCTGGAGTCTCGGGACAGGGAAACTCAACGAGCAGTACTTC. This encodes CAWSLGTGKLNEQYF.

V and J are TRBV12-3 or TRBV12-4 and TRBJ1-1; D is perhaps TRBD1 (5 bases). Trimming pared 6 bases from V and 5 bases from J, leaving 10 bases between. This CDR3 spans 12 amino acids. This CDR3 is CASSRQGTEAFF. The CDR3 DNA follows: TGTGCCAGCAGCCGGCAGGGAACTGAAGCTTTCTTT.

This sequence joins TRBV6-4 and TRBJ1-6; 7 bases align to TRBD1. The CDR3 is 16 amino acids. J lost 9 bases, V lost 6 bases, and 14 bases had no gene match. The germline V gene encodes CDR1 MRHNA and CDR2 SNTAGT. In DNA form, the CDR3 reads TGTGCCAGCAGAGAACAGGGGACCATATTCGGTTCACCCCTCCACTTT. Residues: CASREQGTIFGSPLHF.

This sequence joins TRBV5-1 and TRBJ1-5, with D unresolved. V lost 0 bases to trimming and J lost 3 bases, with 7 bases between them. Germline-derived CDR1 and CDR2 are SGHRS and YFSETQ. This CDR3 has 14 residues. The CDR3 nucleotides are TGCGCCAGCAGCTTGGACAGCTTCAATCAGCCCCAGCATTTT. Protein sequence: CASSLDSFNQPQHF. Based on the CDR3 plus reference TRBV5-1 and TRBJ1-5, the full variable domain is KAGVTQTPRYLIKTRGQQVTLSCSPISGHRSVSWYQQTPGQGLQFLFEYFSETQRNKGNFPGRFSGRQFSNSRSEMNVSTLELGDSALYLCASSLDSFNQPQHFGDGTRLSIL.

The J gene is TRBJ2-7, the V gene TRBV2; D not resolved. The CDR3 sequence is 13 residues long. CDR1 and CDR2 (germline): SNHLY, FYNNEI. Deletions cut 8 bases from V and 2 bases from J, with 13 bases between. The CDR3 DNA follows: TGTGCCAGCGAGGCGGAGATGCCCTACGAGCAGTACTTC. Translation: CASEAEMPYEQYF.

The V call is TRBV19, the J call TRBJ1-3, with 7 bases matching TRBD1. CDR1 and CDR2 from the germline V gene are LNHDA and SQIVND (reference sequence). The CDR3 loop spans 14 amino acids. V shed 4 bases, J shed 2 bases, and the junction held 2 bases outside the gene matches. DNA of the CDR3: TGTGCCAGTAGTAGGGGACAGCCTGGAAACACCATATATTTT. Its translation: CASSRGQPGNTIYF.

The chain carries TRBV6-5 and TRBJ1-5, with 8 bases fitting TRBD1. Losses at the gene ends were 0 bases for V and 6 bases for J; bases not matched to a gene: 4. The CDR3 covers 15 residues. Germline V gives CDR1 MNHEY, CDR2 SVGAGI. CDR3 protein: CASSYSRTGSQPQHF. For the CDR3, the DNA is TGTGCCAGCAGTTACTCGAGGACAGGGAGTCAGCCCCAGCATTTT.

The V call is TRBV19, the J call TRBJ2-7, with 14 bases matching TRBD2. The length of the CDR3 is 15 residues. CDR1 and CDR2 (germline): LNHDA, SQIVND (reference sequence). With V trimmed by 6 bases and J by 3 bases, 4 bases remained unmatched. DNA of the CDR3: TGTGCCAGTAGCCACGGGACTAGCGGGAGCTACGAGCAGTACTTC. It yields the protein CASSHGTSGSYEQYF.

J is TRBJ1-1 and V is TRBV10-1; maybe TRBD1 (6 bases). The CDR3 is 13 amino acids. Germline CDR1 and CDR2: WNHNN and SYGVQD (reference sequence). With 3 bases removed from V and 9 bases from J, the gap between germline ends came to 14 bases. The chain's CDR3 is CASSELTGTKAFF. CDR3 nucleotide sequence: TGCGCCAGCAGTGAACTGACAGGTACCAAAGCTTTCTTT.

This chain links TRBV5-4 with TRBJ2-7; D may be TRBD1 (5 bases). Germline V CDR1 and CDR2: SGHNT, YYREEE (reference sequence). The CDR3 spans 14 residues. V was clipped by 5 bases and J by 2 bases, with 14 bases between them. The chain's CDR3 is CASRKQENPYEQYF. The CDR3 bases are TGTGCCAGCAGGAAACAGGAAAACCCCTACGAGCAGTACTTC.

V and J are TRBV2 and TRBJ2-7, with a tentative D call TRBD2 (5 bases). Trimming stripped 3 bases from V and 3 bases from J, with 15 bases between. CDR1 is SNHLY, CDR2 FYNNEI, per germline. The CDR3 has 15 residues. CDR3 sequence: CASSDRHGNGYEQYF. CDR3 DNA sequence: TGTGCCAGCAGTGACCGGCACGGGAACGGCTACGAGCAGTACTTC.

This chain connects TRBV30 to TRBJ1-5; D might be TRBD1 (5 bases). The V gene lost 3 bases and the J gene lost 5 bases, with 11 bases spanning the gap. The CDR3 runs to 13 residues. Germline V gives CDR1 GTSNPN, CDR2 SVGIG (reference sequence). CDR3 loop: CAWSSQGDQPQHF. CDR3 coding DNA: TGTGCCTGGAGCTCACAAGGGGATCAGCCCCAGCATTTT.

The chain is built from TRBV28 and TRBJ1-5; possibly TRBD1 for D (5 bases). This CDR3 comprises 14 residues. Trimming removed 7 bases from V and 7 bases from J, with 17 bases in between. Germline V lookup: CDR1 MDHEN, CDR2 SYDVKM. CDR3 in amino acids: CASTSGDNRQPQHF. CDR3 nucleotide sequence: TGTGCCAGCACCTCGGGGGATAACCGGCAGCCCCAGCATTTT.

The J gene is TRBJ2-7, the V gene TRBV2; the match to TRBD2 covers 9 bases. Losses at the gene ends were 4 bases for V and 7 bases for J; bases not matched to a gene: 5. Germline V CDR1 and CDR2: SNHLY, FYNNEI. The length of the CDR3 is 13 residues. The CDR3 DNA sequence: TGTGCCAGCAGTGTGGGGCTAGCGGGGGAGCAGTACTTC. Protein sequence: CASSVGLAGEQYF. Based on the CDR3 plus reference TRBV2 and TRBJ2-7, the full variable domain is EPEVTQTPSHQVTQMGQEVILRCVPISNHLYFYWYRQILGQKVEFLVSFYNNEISEKSEIFDDQFSVERPDGSNFTLKIRSTKLEDSAMYFCASSVGLAGEQYFGPGTRLTVT.

This CDR3 reads CASSLPGTGFTEAFF. The CDR3 DNA reads as TGCGCCAGCAGCTTACCCGGGACAGGGTTCACTGAAGCTTTCTTT. This rearrangement joins TRBV5-1 to TRBJ1-1; 9 positions agree with TRBD1. The trim removed 2 bases at V and 4 bases at J, leaving 6 bases unmatched. The CDR3 has 15 residues. CDR1 is SGHRS and CDR2 is YFSETQ in the germline V gene.

The chain couples TRBV7-2 to TRBJ2-1; no clear D. This CDR3 has 15 amino acids. Germline loops: CDR1 SGHTA, CDR2 FQGNSA. V shed 3 bases and J shed 0 bases, with 9 bases lying between them. CDR3 sequence (DNA): TGTGCCAGCAGCTTTACTCTACCCTCCTACAATGAGCAGTTCTTC. Encoded protein: CASSFTLPSYNEQFF.

The V call is TRBV5-4, the J call TRBJ1-2, with 7 bases that match TRBD1. Germline loops: CDR1 SGHNT, CDR2 YYREEE (reference sequence). Germline trimming cut 4 bases from V and 3 bases from J; bases unmatched to any gene: 9. The CDR3 covers 15 residues. CDR3 sequence reads: CASSESDRRYYGYTF. The CDR3 DNA follows: TGTGCCAGCAGCGAATCGGACAGGCGTTACTATGGCTACACCTTC.

This chain links TRBV7-2 with TRBJ2-7, with D maybe TRBD2 (6 bases). The CDR3 sequence is 16 residues long. The V gene lost 5 bases and the J gene lost 4 bases, with 21 bases spanning the gap. CDR1 SGHTA and CDR2 FQGNSA come from the germline V gene. The CDR3 here is CASSLKTRGSIYEQYF. For the CDR3, the DNA is TGTGCCAGCAGCCTAAAGACTAGGGGATCGATTTACGAGCAGTACTTC.